This entry lists 7 T cell receptor beta chains sequenced from one sample in a study of blood T cell repertoires in COVID-19 (TCRdb year 2020). The library was produced with the immunoSEQ multiplex PCR assay. TCRdb mirrors the immuneACCESS table, restricted to in-frame sequences. Some clones are absent from its copies; in checked studies, under half trace to an unresolved V gene, and the reason for the others is unknown. The sample table contains under 200,000 clones; only one count was recorded for roughly 84% of them. The ten largest clones add up to more than 1% of the sample. The sequencing sample was made of peripheral blood. These TCRs come from a man in his forties with acute or convalescent COVID-19.

The rearrangement joins TRBV27 to TRBJ2-7; 14 nucleotides agree with TRBD2. CDR3 length: 13 amino acids. Unmatched junction bases numbered 4, after V lost 4 bases and J lost 11 bases. In germline, CDR1 is MNHEY, CDR2 SMNVEV (reference sequence). CDR3 nucleotides: TGTGCCAGCAGTTCCCCGGGACTAGCGGGGGAGTACTTC. It specifies CASSSPGLAGEYF.

This clone has just a few counts. V and J are TRBV6-5 and TRBJ1-1; D may be TRBD1 (6 bases). Trimming took off 9 bases at V and 0 bases at J, with 8 bases between the two ends. Germline V gene data show CDR1 as MNHEY and CDR2 as SVGAGI. There are 12 residues in the CDR3. The CDR3 DNA follows: TGTGCCAGTCGGACAGTGAACACTGAAGCTTTCTTT. This sequence encodes CASRTVNTEAFF.

This rearrangement joins TRBV5-1 to TRBJ1-1, with no clear D. Trimming pared 4 bases from V and 3 bases from J, leaving 13 bases between. CDR3 length equals 14 residues. Germline loops: CDR1 SGHRS, CDR2 YFSETQ. The CDR3 spells CASSPEAGYTEAFF. DNA for the CDR3: TGCGCCAGCAGCCCCGAGGCGGGGTACACTGAAGCTTTCTTT.

This rearrangement joins TRBV9 to TRBJ1-4; tentatively, D is TRBD1 (6 bases). V was pared by 4 bases and J by 4 bases, with 17 bases between. The CDR3 loop spans 16 amino acids. Per germline, CDR1 SGDLS and CDR2 YYNGEE. The CDR3 loop reads CASSPTQGSGNEKLFF. The CDR3, as DNA: TGTGCCAGCAGCCCAACACAGGGATCCGGTAATGAAAAACTGTTTTTT.

There are a few counts of this clone. Here the CDR3 reads CASSQAGEGEKLFF. The CDR3 DNA is TGTGCCAGCAGCCAGGCAGGGGAGGGAGAAAAACTGTTTTTT. The chain joins TRBV11-2 to TRBJ1-4, with D possibly matching TRBD1 (6 bases). The CDR3 loop spans 14 amino acids. Germline V gene sequence: CDR1 SGHAT, CDR2 FQNNGV. V was trimmed by 5 bases and J by 8 bases, leaving 15 bases between them.

The rearrangement links TRBV5-6 to TRBJ2-5; TRBD2 matches 8 bases. V lost 1 base and J lost 4; bases outside the gene matches: 6. Germline V lookup: CDR1 SGHDT, CDR2 YYEEEE. There are 15 residues in the CDR3. CDR3 region: CASSLFGGAGETQYF. Here the CDR3 DNA reads TGTGCCAGCAGCTTGTTCGGGGGGGCCGGAGAGACCCAGTACTTC. Full variable domain (missing parts from reference TRBV5-6 and TRBJ2-5): DAGVTQSPTHLIKTRGQQVTLRCSPKSGHDTVSWYQQALGQGPQFIFQYYEEEERQRGNFPDRFSGHQFPNYSSELNVNALLLGDSALYLCASSLFGGAGETQYFGPGTRLLVL.

J is TRBJ2-3 and V is TRBV5-4; 13 nucleotides align to TRBD2. Germline lookup yields CDR1 SGHNT and CDR2 YYREEE (reference sequence). V was pared by 4 bases and J by 2 bases, with 7 bases of the junction left unmatched. This CDR3 has 17 amino acids. The CDR3 sequence: CASSQGLAGRSTDTQYF. DNA for the CDR3: TGTGCCAGCAGCCAGGGACTAGCGGGGAGGTCCACAGATACGCAGTATTTT.